A selection of T cell receptor beta chains follows, all from one sample in a study of radiotherapy plus CTLA-4 blockade in lung cancer. This table comes from immunoSEQ multiplex PCR, and its TCRdb copy is limited to in-frame clones, with some not included. The repertoire holds 80,000 to 100,000 clones, roughly four fifths seen once, with approximately 3.4% in the top ten. The sample here was peripheral blood, taken from a patient treated with radiotherapy plus ipilimumab. Source of these receptors: a human donor with non-small cell lung cancer who had a partial response to radiotherapy plus ipilimumab. Both conserved end residues are part of each CDR3. The D gene is left open where the match is weak. Some rows have no size entry. The others give once, few or many, or a class for an expanded clone.

v_gene	abundance	j_gene	d_gene	CDR3nt	CDR3aa
TRBV28	NA	TRBJ2-3	NA	TGTGCCAGCAGTTCTCCCACCACTAGGTCTAGCACAGATACGCAGTATTTT	CASSSPTTRSSTDTQYF
TRBV19	NA	TRBJ2-7	NA	TGTGCCAGTAGGTATGGAGGCTCCTACGAGCAGTACTTC	CASRYGGSYEQYF
TRBV7-2	NA	TRBJ1-4	NA	TGTGCCAGCAGCTTACAGGGGCAGGAAAAACTGTTTTTT	CASSLQGQEKLFF
TRBV30	NA	TRBJ1-1	TRBD1	TGTGCCTGGAGTCCGGGACAGGGGAACACTGAAGCTTTCTTT	CAWSPGQGNTEAFF
TRBV15	NA	TRBJ2-2	NA	TGTGCCACCAGCAGAGTACCCAGGAACACCGGGGAGCTGTTTTTT	CATSRVPRNTGELFF
TRBV28	NA	TRBJ1-3	NA	TGTGCCAGCAGTTTAACCCAGGGGGGAAACACCATATATTTT	CASSLTQGGNTIYF
TRBV28	NA	TRBJ1-3	TRBD1	TGTGCCAGCAGTTCGACCAGGGGGCACACTGGAAACACCATATATTTT	CASSSTRGHTGNTIYF
TRBV27	few	TRBJ2-2	TRBD2	TGTGCCAGCAGTTCCCCGACTAGCGGGAGGGGGACCGGGGAGCTGTTTTTT	CASSSPTSGRGTGELFF
TRBV28	NA	TRBJ1-3	NA	TGTGCCAGCAGCTTTCAGTTTTCCTCTGGAAACACCATATATTTT	CASSFQFSSGNTIYF
TRBV5-1	NA	TRBJ2-5	TRBD1	TGCGCCAGCAGCGTACCCACAGGGGGCAGGGCGGAGACCCAGTACTTC	CASSVPTGGRAETQYF
TRBV7-2	NA	TRBJ2-5	TRBD2	TGTGCCAGCAGCTTTGTACTAGCGGGACCCAAGACCCAGTACTTC	CASSFVLAGPKTQYF
TRBV11-2	NA	TRBJ1-1	NA	TGTGCCAGCAGCCTGGGGGCCGACACTGAAGCTTTCTTT	CASSLGADTEAFF
TRBV5-1	NA	TRBJ2-7	TRBD2	TGCGCCAGCAGCTTGGCCGTTATAGCGGGAGGGGGCGAGCAGTACTTC	CASSLAVIAGGGEQYF
TRBV19	once	TRBJ2-3	TRBD2	TGTGCCAGTAGGGCAGCGGGAGGGTCAGATACGCAGTATTTT	CASRAAGGSDTQYF
TRBV29-1	NA	TRBJ2-5	TRBD1	TGCAGCGTCAAAGGGGACAGAGGAGAGACCCAGTACTTC	CSVKGDRGETQYF
TRBV19	NA	TRBJ1-2	TRBD1	TGTGCCAGTAGTGCCCGGGACAGGGGCCTTCACTATGGCTACACCTTC	CASSARDRGLHYGYTF
TRBV19	NA	TRBJ1-5	NA	TGTGCCAGTAAAGATCAACCGGTCGGGGATCAGCCCCAGCATTTT	CASKDQPVGDQPQHF
TRBV30	NA	TRBJ2-1	TRBD2	TGTGCCTGGACGGGACTAGCGGCCTACAATGAGCAGTTCTTC	CAWTGLAAYNEQFF
TRBV10-3	few	TRBJ2-6	NA	TGTGCCATCAGTGAGTCTGCAGGTACCTCTGGGGCCAACGTCCTGACTTTC	CAISESAGTSGANVLTF
TRBV5-3	NA	TRBJ2-7	TRBD1	TGTGCCAGAAGCCCCCCGCTAGGGGACAGACCCTACGAGCAGTACTTC	CARSPPLGDRPYEQYF
TRBV29-1	NA	TRBJ2-1	TRBD1	TGCAGCGCCAACGACCCCAGAGAGGGGGCTTTCTACAATGAGCAGTTCTTC	CSANDPREGAFYNEQFF
TRBV27	NA	TRBJ2-1	NA	TGTGCCAGCAGTTTAACCCCACGGAGACACAATGAGCAGTTCTTC	CASSLTPRRHNEQFF
TRBV4-3	few	TRBJ1-1	NA	TGCGCCAGCAGCCAAGCCCCGTCCGACACTGAAGCTTTCTTT	CASSQAPSDTEAFF
TRBV6-1	NA	TRBJ2-7	NA	TGTGCCAGCATTAAAGGGCAGGGGAGTAGGTACGAGCAGTACTTC	CASIKGQGSRYEQYF
TRBV28	NA	TRBJ2-3	NA	TGTGCCAGCAGTAGTGGTGTCGGGGGTAGGACAGATACGCAGTATTTT	CASSSGVGGRTDTQYF
TRBV18	NA	TRBJ2-5	NA	TGTGCCAGCTCACCAACGGGTTGGGAGACCCAGTACTTC	CASSPTGWETQYF
TRBV6-5	NA	TRBJ2-7	TRBD1	TGTGCCAGCAGTGAAGTACAGGGGGCTTACGAGCAGTACTTC	CASSEVQGAYEQYF
TRBV9	NA	TRBJ2-1	TRBD2	TGTGCCAGCAGCTTCTCGGGACTAGCCTTCAATGAGCAGTTCTTC	CASSFSGLAFNEQFF
TRBV30	NA	TRBJ2-5	TRBD2	TGTGCCTGGAGTGTGCGGGGGGGGGAGCAGTACTTC	CAWSVRGGEQYF
TRBV5-1	few	TRBJ2-1	TRBD2	TGCGCCAGCAGGCCCAGGTCCGGGACTAGCGGGAGGGCCGTTTACAATGAGCAGTTCTTC	CASRPRSGTSGRAVYNEQFF
TRBV29-1	NA	TRBJ2-2	NA	TGCAGCGTCCTGAGGGGGGGCCTAGGCCCCGCGACCGGGGAGCTGTTTTTT	CSVLRGGLGPATGELFF
TRBV7-9	NA	TRBJ2-7	TRBD2	TGTGCCAGCAGCTTGATCATCTCTAGCGGTAACTCCTACGAGCAGTACTTC	CASSLIISSGNSYEQYF
TRBV18	NA	TRBJ2-7	NA	TGTGCCAGCTCAGCGTCACAGGGATCCGAGCAGTACTTC	CASSASQGSEQYF
TRBV11-2	NA	TRBJ2-5	TRBD2	TGTGCCAGCAGCTTAGGGGGTCCGGGACTAGCGCTCCTCCAAGAGACCCAGTACTTC	CASSLGGPGLALLQETQYF
TRBV28	NA	TRBJ2-1	TRBD1	TGTGCCAGCATCAAAAACAGGGGGAAGCAGTTCTTC	CASIKNRGKQFF
TRBV19	NA	TRBJ2-5	NA	TGTGCCAGTAGTTTCTCCAACAGGGAAGAGACCCAGTACTTC	CASSFSNREETQYF
TRBV19	NA	TRBJ2-1	TRBD1	TGTGCCAGTAGTATCGGACAGGGAGTTGGGTATGAGCAGTTCTTC	CASSIGQGVGYEQFF
TRBV4-1	few	TRBJ1-1	NA	TGCGCCAGCAGCCAAGATAGAGGCACTGAAGCTTTCTTT	CASSQDRGTEAFF
TRBV4-1	NA	TRBJ1-2	TRBD1	TGCGCCAGCAGCCTCCGGGCGACAGGGGTAACCACTAACTATGGCTACACCTTC	CASSLRATGVTTNYGYTF
TRBV6-6	once	TRBJ1-2	NA	TGTGCCAGCAGGCCTTCCCAGGGAGGTGGCTACACCTTC	CASRPSQGGGYTF
TRBV18	few	TRBJ2-1	TRBD1	TGTGCCAGCTCACCAAAGACAGGGGTCAATGAGCAGTTCTTC	CASSPKTGVNEQFF
TRBV29-1	NA	TRBJ1-1	TRBD1	TGCAGCGGACAGGGGTACACTGAAGCTTTCTTT	CSGQGYTEAFF
TRBV7-3	NA	TRBJ2-3	NA	TGTGCCAGCAGCTCTACTACAGGGTCCAGAGATACGCAGTATTTT	CASSSTTGSRDTQYF
TRBV28	NA	TRBJ1-4	NA	TGTGCCAGCAGTCCACCTTGGTCGGGGAGGGTCGTAGAAAAACTGTTTTTT	CASSPPWSGRVVEKLFF
TRBV28	few	TRBJ2-1	NA	TGTGCCAGTACTAATAGCGGAAGTTCCTACAATGAGCAGTTCTTC	CASTNSGSSYNEQFF
TRBV7-9	once	TRBJ2-7	TRBD1	TGTGCCAGCAGCTTAAGGGGACAGGGCTATGGGCAGTACTTC	CASSLRGQGYGQYF
TRBV5-4	NA	TRBJ2-1	NA	TGTACCAGCAGCTTGGACAACTACAATGAGCAGTTCTTC	CTSSLDNYNEQFF
TRBV9	NA	TRBJ2-1	NA	TGTGCCAGCAGCGTAGATAGGACTTACTACAATGAGCAGTTCTTC	CASSVDRTYYNEQFF
TRBV6-1	NA	TRBJ1-2	TRBD1	TGTGCCAGCAGTCCCAGGGGAGAGGGGGCTGGTGGCTACACCTTC	CASSPRGEGAGGYTF
TRBV7-3	NA	TRBJ2-1	NA	TGTGCCAGCAGCTTAAGCCGGGGCTACTCTAGCGATGAGCAGTTCTTC	CASSLSRGYSSDEQFF
TRBV28	few	TRBJ2-7	NA	TGTGCCAGCAGTTTGGACAGTAGTGGGGAGCAGTACTTC	CASSLDSSGEQYF
TRBV27	NA	TRBJ2-1	TRBD2	TGTGCCAGCAGTTTAGCGGGGAGGGTGATAGGATACAATGAGCAGTTCTTC	CASSLAGRVIGYNEQFF
TRBV30	NA	TRBJ1-1	TRBD1	TGTGCCCGGACGAATCCGCGACAGGGAGATACTGAAGCTTTCTTT	CARTNPRQGDTEAFF
TRBV11-3	NA	TRBJ2-3	NA	TGTGCCAGCAGCTTGGGAGGTAGCACAGATACGCAGTATTTT	CASSLGGSTDTQYF